Sequencing of this T cell receptor beta chain was carried out in a study of T cells in Graves' hyperthyroidism and ophthalmopathy. The CDR3 is made up of 15 amino acids. Germline CDR1 reads SEHNR; CDR2 reads FQNEAQ (reference sequence). V was shortened by 5 bases and J by 2 bases, with 15 bases between the two germline ends. Uncontrolled infection, other autoimmune disease, pregnancy or lactation disqualified patients from enrolment. Amplification of TCR beta CDR3 regions was performed using RNA transcripts as template. The HTBI primer set was used in a first-round RT-PCR of the TCR CDR3. TCRdb reprocessed the multiplex PCR reads via MiXCR and lists one record per CDR3 protein. The data hold 450,000 to 700,000 distinct CDR3 sequences, with more than 45% observed a single time. Study-wide findings and caveats: The model's output predicted ophthalmopathy at a median of 6.5 months prior to onset.

A note on this clonotype: What it binds is unknown.

This rearrangement joins TRBV7-9 to TRBJ1-1, with D perhaps TRBD1 (5 bases). The sequenced sample was peripheral blood or thyroid tissue (not recorded which). The TCR sequence derives from an adult woman with Graves' disease, either hyperthyroidism or ophthalmopathy (not recorded which). The CDR3 region has the DNA TGTGCCAGCAGCCTTTCTGGCGACAGAAACACTGAAGCTTTCTTT. Protein: CASSLSGDRNTEAFF. Full variable domain (outside the CDR3, taken from reference TRBV7-9 and TRBJ1-1): DTGVSQNPRHKITKRGQNVTFRCDPISEHNRLYWYRQTLGQGPEFLTYFQNEAQLEKSRLLSDRFSAERPKGSFSTLEIQRTEQGDSAMYLCASSLSGDRNTEAFFGQGTRLTVV.